This TCR beta chain was recovered during a study of T cells in tumors after PD-1 blockade. Study background: No patient had prior checkpoint blockade, systemic immunosuppression, or radiotherapy within 4 weeks. Daily vismodegib 150 mg continued in a subset of anti-PD-1-treated patients. Mean per blood sample: 113,528 templates (about 23,000-257,772), about 40,000 unique clonotypes.

Overall study findings and caveats: Blood contained about 42% of the tumor's TCR clonotypes.

The CDR3 is 13 residues long. Germline V lookup: CDR1 LNHDA, CDR2 SQIVND (reference sequence). With 4 bases clipped from V and 8 bases from J, the junction kept 4 bases outside the gene matches. Measured with immunoSEQ multiplex PCR; TCRdb has only the in-frame clones, and not every one. The data show 45,000 to 50,000 clones, 70% to 85% seen once. On this clone: As yet, its antigen is unknown.

This clonotype was obtained from a human donor with advanced basal cell or squamous cell carcinoma (not recorded which). The rearrangement links TRBV19 to TRBJ2-1; 8 bases line up with TRBD1. This specimen consisted of PBMCs, obtained before anti-PD-1 therapy. In nucleotides, the CDR3 is TGTGCCAGTAGTAGGGACAGGAGCGATGAGCAGTTCTTC. Its protein product is CASSRDRSDEQFF.